What follows are 16 T cell receptor beta chains derived from one specimen sequenced in a study of T cells in Graves' hyperthyroidism and ophthalmopathy. RNA transcripts served as the template for amplifying TCR beta CDR3 regions. With the HTBI primer set, the TCR CDR3 went through a first round of RT-PCR. TCRdb re-called the multiplex PCR reads with MiXCR, one entry per CDR3 protein. Among 250,000 to 350,000 distinct CDR3 sequences listed, approximately 17% were seen once. The sample was blood. Receptor source: a man younger than 40 with Graves' hyperthyroidism.

CDR3 residues: CSVDLDRGPGTQYF. The DNA for the CDR3 is TGCAGCGTTGATCTGGACAGGGGGCCTGGGACCCAGTACTTC. The V call is TRBV29-1, the J call TRBJ2-5, with TRBD1 matching over 11 bases. Germline lookup yields CDR1 SQVTM and CDR2 ANQGSEA. V trimming: 3 bases; J trimming: 7 bases; junction bases outside the gene matches: 7. The CDR3 consists of 14 residues. Looking up the rest from reference TRBV29-1 and TRBJ2-5 gives the full variable domain: SAVISQKPSRDICQRGTSLTIQCQVDSQVTMMFWYRQQPGQSLTLIATANQGSEATYESGFVIDKFPISRPNLTFSTLTVSNMSPEDSSIYLCSVDLDRGPGTQYFGPGTRLLVL.

This clonotype turned up a few times. The chain couples TRBV20-1 to TRBJ2-1, with TRBD2 identical over 8 bases. V shed 5 bases and J 4 bases; nucleotides not matched to a gene: 7. This CDR3 comprises 14 residues. Germline CDR1 DFQATT, CDR2 SNEGSKA (reference sequence). CDR3 coding DNA: TGCAGTGCTGAGGGCCTAGCGGGTTACAATGAGCAGTTCTTC. It specifies CSAEGLAGYNEQFF.

The V and J genes are TRBV7-3 and TRBJ1-6; no reliable D call. The CDR3 spans 14 residues. Germline CDR1 SGHTA, CDR2 FQGTGA. V was trimmed by 6 bases and J by 9 bases, leaving 15 bases between them. The CDR3: CASRPGTRGSPLHF. The CDR3 nucleotides are TGTGCCAGCAGGCCCGGAACACGAGGTTCACCCCTCCACTTT. The variable domain in full, with the rest retrieved from reference TRBV7-3 and TRBJ1-6, is GAGVSQTPSNKVTEKGKYVELRCDPISGHTALYWYRQSLGQGPEFLIYFQGTGAADDSGLPNDRFFAVRPEGSVSTLKIQRTERGDSAVYLCASRPGTRGSPLHFGNGTRLTVT.

This clonotype showed up many times. This chain links TRBV28 with TRBJ2-7; weak D call: TRBD2 (6 bases). The V gene's germline CDR1 is MDHEN and CDR2 SYDVKM. The CDR3 loop spans 14 amino acids. The V and J ends lost 2 bases and 2 bases respectively, with 10 bases between them. CDR3 coding DNA: TGTGCCAGCAGTTTACGAGGAGGGACCTACGAGCAGTACTTC. Translated: CASSLRGGTYEQYF.

The chain links TRBV6-1 to TRBJ2-7; 11 bases align to TRBD2. The CDR3 loop spans 13 amino acids. CDR1 and CDR2 from the germline V gene are MNHNS and SASEGT. Unmatched junction bases numbered 5, after V lost 11 bases and J lost 2 bases. The CDR3 is CAAETSGTYEQYF. The CDR3 DNA follows: TGTGCCGCTGAGACTAGCGGGACCTACGAGCAGTACTTC.

This clonotype was seen repeatedly, ten times or more. The J gene is TRBJ2-5, the V gene TRBV7-9; maybe TRBD1 (6 bases). This CDR3 has 16 residues. V gave up 4 bases and J gave up 5 bases, with 20 bases separating them. CDR1 and CDR2 from the germline V gene are SEHNR and FQNEAQ (reference sequence). Written as DNA, the CDR3 is TGTGCCAGCAGCTCATCGCTCACAGGGACCTGGGAGACCCAGTACTTC. This translates into CASSSSLTGTWETQYF.

This clonotype was counted many times. V usage is TRBV12-3 or TRBV12-4 and J usage is TRBJ2-1; D is uncertain. Trimming removed 3 bases at V and 5 bases at J, with 8 bases between. CDR3 size: 13 residues. The CDR3 region is CASSFGRNNEQFF. As DNA, the CDR3 is TGTGCCAGCAGTTTTGGTAGGAACAATGAGCAGTTCTTC.

This clonotype was found many times. The chain is built from TRBV7-8 and TRBJ2-2; D uncertain. Germline V gene sequence: CDR1 SGHVS, CDR2 FQNEAQ. Trimming cost V 4 bases and J 1 base, with 10 bases left between them. This CDR3 region has 15 residues. The CDR3 DNA reads as TGTGCCAGCAGCTCCGGAACCCAGAACACCGGGGAGCTGTTTTTT. It specifies CASSSGTQNTGELFF.

V gene TRBV20-1 combines with J gene TRBJ2-6; TRBD1 is a possible D gene (6 bases). There are 15 residues in the CDR3. Looked up from germline, CDR1 is DFQATT and CDR2 is SNEGSKA (reference sequence). Trimming removed 3 bases at V and 2 bases at J, with 11 bases between. The CDR3 DNA reads TGCAGTGCTAGTCGACAGGCTGCTGGGGCCAACGTCCTGACTTTC. This sequence encodes CSASRQAAGANVLTF.

The chain combines TRBV7-9 with TRBJ2-7, with a weak D call TRBD2 (6 bases). Germline lookup yields CDR1 SEHNR and CDR2 FQNEAQ (reference sequence). The CDR3 contains 16 residues. The V and J ends lost 5 bases and 4 bases respectively, with 21 bases between them. In DNA form, the CDR3 reads TGTGCCAGCAGCCACCAACCGGGCCGCCGGGGGTACGAGCAGTACTTC. This gives the protein CASSHQPGRRGYEQYF.

This clonotype was detected ten times or more. This chain connects TRBV15 to TRBJ2-1, with D unresolved. Germline V gene lookup returns CDR1 LNHNV and CDR2 YYDKDF (reference sequence). The CDR3 runs to 15 residues. V was cut by 0 bases and J by 1 base, with 7 bases left in between. The chain's CDR3 is CATSREAVSYNEQFF. For the CDR3, the DNA is TGTGCCACCAGCAGAGAGGCGGTATCCTACAATGAGCAGTTCTTC.

The sample holds a few counts of this clonotype. The chain has TRBV19 and TRBJ2-6; D call uncertain. This CDR3 has 17 residues. V was clipped by 4 bases and J by 0 bases, with 13 bases between them. The germline V gene encodes CDR1 LNHDA and CDR2 SQIVND (reference sequence). CDR3 nucleotide sequence: TGTGCCAGTAGTAACCCCGTTACCCCCTCTGGGGCCAACGTCCTGACTTTC. Protein product: CASSNPVTPSGANVLTF. The entire variable domain, with the rest obtained from reference TRBV19 and TRBJ2-6, is as follows: DGGITQSPKYLFRKEGQNVTLSCEQNLNHDAMYWYRQDPGQGLRLIYYSQIVNDFQKGDIAEGYSVSREKKESFPLTVTSAQKNPTAFYLCASSNPVTPSGANVLTFGAGSRLTVL.

This clonotype came up many times. J is TRBJ2-5 and V is TRBV5-1, with D tentatively TRBD2 (5 bases). Germline-derived CDR1 and CDR2 are SGHRS and YFSETQ. With 8 bases removed from V and 2 bases from J, the gap between germline ends came to 22 bases. The CDR3 covers 16 residues. DNA of the CDR3: TGCGCCAGACCTATTGGTGAGGGATCCCCTCAAGAGACCCAGTACTTC. The encoded protein is CARPIGEGSPQETQYF.

The rearrangement uses TRBV13 and TRBJ2-2; D not certain. Germline V lookup: CDR1 PRHDT, CDR2 FYEKMQ (reference sequence). Trimming removed 1 base at V and 3 bases at J, with 3 bases between. The CDR3 has 13 amino acids. This chain's CDR3 is CASSLAHTGELFF. CDR3 nucleotide sequence: TGTGCCAGCAGCTTAGCTCACACCGGGGAGCTGTTTTTT.

To note about this clonotype: A much bigger clone sits one base away, suggesting this may be a read error. This chain connects TRBV9 to TRBJ2-1; D is ambiguous. Germline loops: CDR1 SGDLS, CDR2 YYNGEE. The CDR3 consists of 13 residues. V was cut by 0 bases and J by 9 bases, with 10 bases left in between. The DNA of the CDR3 is TGTGCCAGCAGCGTAGGGGTCTTGAGTGAGCAGTTCTTC. Translation: CASSVGVLSEQFF.

This clonotype was seen a few times. This chain joins TRBV4-1 and TRBJ1-2, with unresolved D. The CDR3 runs to 15 residues. Germline CDR1 is MGHRA and CDR2 is YSYEKL. Between the trimmed V and J ends, which lost 0 bases and 1 base, there was a span of 9 bases. The CDR3 coding sequence is TGCGCCAGCAGCCAAGATTCAGGAATTAACTATGGCTACACCTTC. Translated, it gives CASSQDSGINYGYTF.